These 28 T cell receptor beta chains came from one sample sequenced in a study of T cell clones after liver transplantation. The repertoire was sequenced with immunoSEQ multiplex PCR; TCRdb's copy has only in-frame clones and lacks some. The sample has tens of thousands of clones, about 71% seen once. The sequencing used CD4+ T cells from blood, collected at the approximately 15-month timepoint. The receptors shown here come from a human patient who received a liver transplant. The graft donor may have given rise to some T cells.

V gene TRBV7-8 combines with J gene TRBJ1-4, with TRBD1 identical over 7 bases. The CDR3 sequence is 17 residues long. Trimming removed 4 bases from V and 3 bases from J; junction bases left unmatched: 11. CDR1 is SGHVS and CDR2 is FQNEAQ in the germline V gene. The CDR3 region is CASSYLRAQGANEKLFF. For the CDR3, the DNA is TGTGCCAGCAGCTACCTAAGAGCGCAGGGGGCTAATGAAAAACTGTTTTTT.

This sequence joins TRBV4-3 and TRBJ1-1, with D perhaps TRBD1 (5 bases). Germline CDR1 is LGHNA and CDR2 is YSLEER. V was shortened by 0 bases and J by 5 bases, with 13 bases between the two germline ends. This CDR3 contains 15 residues. The CDR3 reads CASSQDLTGRTEAFF. For the CDR3, the DNA is TGCGCCAGCAGCCAAGATCTAACAGGCCGTACTGAAGCTTTCTTT.

This clone appeared a few times. CDR3 sequence: CASSLADWISYEQYV. As DNA, the CDR3 is TGTGCCAGCAGCTTAGCCGACTGGATCTCCTACGAGCAGTACGTC. The chain is built from TRBV7-2 and TRBJ2-7; D call uncertain. Germline assignment: CDR1 SGHTA and CDR2 FQGNSA. V lost 0 bases and J lost 0, with 9 bases in between. This CDR3 contains 15 residues.

This chain links TRBV28 with TRBJ1-1; 7 bases fit TRBD1. This CDR3 region has 18 residues. V dropped 4 bases and J dropped 5; count of bases not matched to a gene: 19. Germline values: CDR1 MDHEN, CDR2 SYDVKM. The DNA for the CDR3 is TGTGCCAGCAGTTCATTACCCGGGGACAGTGCAATCAGGACTGAAGCTTTCTTT. The encoded protein is CASSSLPGDSAIRTEAFF.

This clone has just one count. J is TRBJ2-1 and V is TRBV7-2; D is unclear. The V and J ends lost 3 bases and 8 bases respectively, with 8 bases between them. Per the germline V gene, CDR1 is SGHTA and CDR2 is FQGNSA. The CDR3 has 12 residues. CDR3: CASSFLRDEQFF. The CDR3 coding sequence is TGTGCCAGCAGCTTTCTCCGGGATGAGCAGTTCTTC.

Comment on this clone: A read error may produce the germline difference seen at one junction end. The chain is built from TRBV5-3 and TRBJ1-1; perhaps TRBD1 as D (6 bases). TRBV5-3 is an open reading frame, and its role is uncertain. The CDR3 has 15 amino acids. The CDR3 coding sequence is TGTGCCAGCAGCTTGTCCCAGGGGCGCCCCACTGAAGCTTTCTTT. It encodes CASSLSQGRPTEAFF.

The V call is TRBV30, the J call TRBJ2-7, with 9 bases that match TRBD1. Germline V gene lookup returns CDR1 GTSNPN and CDR2 SVGIG (reference sequence). With 1 base clipped from V and 13 bases from J, the junction kept 8 bases outside the gene matches. This CDR3 contains 12 residues. DNA for the CDR3: TGTGCCTGGAGTGGAACAGGGGGCTTAGGATACTTC. Amino acids: CAWSGTGGLGYF.

The chain employs TRBV11-3 and TRBJ2-5, with D possibly matching TRBD2 (5 bases). Deletions cut 4 bases from V and 5 bases from J, with 14 bases between. Germline V lookup: CDR1 SGHNT, CDR2 YENEEA. This CDR3 spans 14 amino acids. The CDR3 bases are TGTGCCAGCAGCTCCCGTGGGGAGCGGGAGACCCAGTACTTC. This codes for CASSSRGERETQYF.

This chain joins TRBV11-2 and TRBJ2-2, with TRBD2 matching over 7 bases. This CDR3 region has 13 residues. J lost 6 bases, V lost 5 bases, and 3 bases had no gene match. Germline CDR1 and CDR2: SGHAT and FQNNGV. CDR3 protein: CASSLGRAGELFF. CDR3 DNA: TGTGCCAGCAGCCTTGGGAGGGCCGGGGAGCTGTTTTTT.

This clone turned up a few times. This sequence joins TRBV30 and TRBJ1-5, with a weak D call TRBD1 (6 bases). Trimming left V 8 bases short and J 6 bases short, with 14 bases between. The CDR3 consists of 12 residues. Per the germline V gene, CDR1 is GTSNPN and CDR2 is SVGIG (reference sequence). CDR3 sequence (DNA): TGTGCCCTGGGGGGCAGGGGTCAGCCCCAGCATTTT. Amino acid sequence: CALGGRGQPQHF. Complete variable domain (other parts from reference TRBV30 and TRBJ1-5): SQTIHQWPATLVQPVGSPLSLECTVEGTSNPNLYWYRQAAGRGLQLLFYSVGIGQISSEVPQNLSASRPQDRQFILSSKKLLLSDSGFYLCALGGRGQPQHFGDGTRLSIL.

The rearrangement joins TRBV10-3 to TRBJ2-4; 12 bases are a match to TRBD1. V was pared by 4 bases and J by 2 bases, with 6 bases of the junction left unmatched. Germline CDR1 and CDR2: ENHRY and SYGVKD. The length of the CDR3 is 17 residues. CDR3 in amino acids: CAISGGTGGRSKNIQYF. Here the CDR3 DNA reads TGTGCCATCAGTGGGGGGACAGGGGGCCGGTCCAAAAACATTCAGTACTTC.

The V and J genes are TRBV30 and TRBJ1-3; D unclear. This CDR3 contains 14 residues. Germline values: CDR1 GTSNPN, CDR2 SVGIG (reference sequence). V was pared by 6 bases and J by 0 bases, with 12 bases between. The CDR3, as DNA: TGTGCCTGCCGCCGACCGAACTCTGGAAACACCATATATTTT. Its protein is CACRRPNSGNTIYF.

V gene TRBV7-2 combines with J gene TRBJ2-2; D is unclear. Germline-derived CDR1 and CDR2 are SGHTA and FQGNSA. The V end was cut by 1 base, the J end by 5 bases, with 5 bases between. CDR3 length: 13 residues. The CDR3 nucleotides read TGTGCCAGCAGCTTAGATGGGACCGGGGAGCTGTTTTTT. It is translated as CASSLDGTGELFF.

A remark on this clone: Mismatch with germline at one junction end may stem from a read error. The chain combines TRBV5-4 with TRBJ2-3; 7 bases fit TRBD1. This CDR3 contains 15 residues. Germline V gene lookup returns CDR1 SGHNT and CDR2 YYREEE (reference sequence). CDR3 residues: CASSLGDSSTDTQYF. The CDR3, as DNA: TGTGCCAGCAGTTTGGGGGACAGCTCCACAGATACGCAGTATTTT.

This clone was found many times. The genes are TRBV19 and TRBJ2-7, with a tentative D call TRBD1 (5 bases). Germline loops: CDR1 LNHDA, CDR2 SQIVND (reference sequence). The CDR3 totals 13 residues. V was shortened by 4 bases and J by 3 bases, with 10 bases between the two germline ends. The CDR3 reads CASSRTPGYEQYV. CDR3 coding DNA: TGTGCCAGTAGTAGGACACCAGGCTACGAGCAGTACGTC.

This clone was seen more than once but under ten times. V and J are TRBV7-2 and TRBJ1-3; unclear D gene. The CDR3 is 15 residues long. V lost 4 bases and J lost 0, with 10 bases in between. The germline gives CDR1 SGHTA, CDR2 FQGNSA. As DNA, the CDR3 is TGTGCCAGCAGCTCCTGGACGGACTCTGGAAACACCATATATTTT. Protein: CASSSWTDSGNTIYF.

The V and J genes are TRBV6-1 and TRBJ1-5, with D unresolved. CDR3 length equals 13 residues. CDR1 and CDR2 (germline): MNHNS, SASEGT. V gave up 8 bases and J gave up 0 bases, with 8 bases separating them. CDR3 DNA: TGTGCCAGCCTGCCGTTTAGCAATCAGCCCCAGCATTTT. It yields the protein CASLPFSNQPQHF.

The chain links TRBV5-1 to TRBJ2-3; D is unresolved. Looked up from germline, CDR1 is SGHRS and CDR2 is YFSETQ. Trimming shortened V by 4 bases and J by 3 bases, and 9 bases separated the two germline ends. This CDR3 contains 13 residues. In DNA, the CDR3 is TGCGCCAGCAGCCCCTTTCTTACAGATACGCAGTATTTT. As protein: CASSPFLTDTQYF.

There are a few counts of this clone. The chain recombines TRBV9 with TRBJ2-1; D possibly corresponds to TRBD2 (6 bases). Germline CDR1 is SGDLS and CDR2 is YYNGEE. V was trimmed by 0 bases and J by 0 bases, leaving 10 bases between them. This CDR3 is built from 16 residues. CDR3 bases: TGTGCCAGCAGCGTAGGACTAGGGAGCTCCTACAATGAGCAGTTCTTC. Translated, it gives CASSVGLGSSYNEQFF. The variable domain in full, completed from reference TRBV9 and TRBJ2-1, reads DSGVTQTPKHLITATGQRVTLRCSPRSGDLSVYWYQQSLDQGLQFLIQYYNGEERAKGNILERFSAQQFPDLHSELNLSSLELGDSALYFCASSVGLGSSYNEQFFGPGTRLTVL.

This chain uses TRBV11-3 with TRBJ2-2; D unresolved. With 1 base removed from V and 4 bases from J, the gap between germline ends came to 10 bases. Per germline, CDR1 SGHNT and CDR2 YENEEA. There are 15 residues in the CDR3. The CDR3 here is CASSLVGGSTGELFF. The CDR3 nucleotides are TGTGCCAGCAGCTTAGTTGGCGGTAGCACCGGGGAGCTGTTTTTT.

The rearrangement links TRBV7-2 to TRBJ1-1; D unclear. V lost 5 bases, J lost 4 bases, and 14 bases lay in between. The germline gives CDR1 SGHTA, CDR2 FQGNSA. This CDR3 is built from 14 residues. The CDR3 is CASSADLDRTEAFF. CDR3 DNA: TGTGCCAGCAGCGCGGATCTAGACCGCACTGAAGCTTTCTTT. Complete variable domain (other parts from reference TRBV7-2 and TRBJ1-1): GAGVSQSPSNKVTEKGKDVELRCDPISGHTALYWYRQSLGQGLEFLIYFQGNSAPDKSGLPSDRFSAERTGGSVSTLTIQRTQQEDSAVYLCASSADLDRTEAFFGQGTRLTVV.

The table lists this clone with a few counts. CDR3 region: CSVDVRQGEAFF. CDR3 DNA: TGCAGCGTTGACGTGAGGCAGGGTGAAGCTTTCTTT. The V call is TRBV29-1, the J call TRBJ1-1; possible D gene TRBD1, 5 bases. V was trimmed by 3 bases and J by 7 bases, leaving 12 bases between them. Germline V lookup: CDR1 SQVTM, CDR2 ANQGSEA. The CDR3 runs 12 residues. Based on the CDR3 plus reference TRBV29-1 and TRBJ1-1, the full variable domain is SAVISQKPSRDICQRGTSLTIQCQVDSQVTMMFWYRQQPGQSLTLIATANQGSEATYESGFVIDKFPISRPNLTFSTLTVSNMSPEDSSIYLCSVDVRQGEAFFGQGTRLTVV.

The chain recombines TRBV7-9 with TRBJ1-1, with TRBD1 as a possible D gene (6 bases). Trimming removed 0 bases from V and 2 bases from J, with 19 bases in between. The germline V gene has CDR1 SEHNR and CDR2 FQNEAQ (reference sequence). CDR3 size: 18 residues. CDR3 sequence (DNA): TGTGCCAGCAGCTTAGCGTGGGGGGCCGCGAGGGAAAACACTGAAGCTTTCTTT. Translation gives CASSLAWGAARENTEAFF.

The J gene is TRBJ2-5, the V gene TRBV11-2; no clear D. This CDR3 contains 14 residues. V lost 5 bases and J lost 1, with 11 bases in between. CDR1 is SGHAT and CDR2 is FQNNGV in the germline V gene. The CDR3 region has the DNA TGTGCCAGCAGCCCCTCCCAACTCCAAGAGACCCAGTACTTC. Translated: CASSPSQLQETQYF.

The rearrangement links TRBV7-9 to TRBJ2-3; 12 bases fit TRBD1. The V gene end was trimmed by 2 bases and the J gene end by 5 bases; junction bases not matched to a gene: 14. Germline lookup yields CDR1 SEHNR and CDR2 FQNEAQ (reference sequence). This CDR3 comprises 19 residues. Here the CDR3 reads CASSLTDLFGTGGRDTQYF. The CDR3 bases are TGTGCCAGCAGCTTAACCGACCTGTTCGGGACAGGGGGCAGAGATACGCAGTATTTT. The whole variable domain, filled in from reference TRBV7-9 and TRBJ2-3, reads DTGVSQNPRHKITKRGQNVTFRCDPISEHNRLYWYRQTLGQGPEFLTYFQNEAQLEKSRLLSDRFSAERPKGSFSTLEIQRTEQGDSAMYLCASSLTDLFGTGGRDTQYFGPGTRLTVL.

CDR3 in amino acids: CASSLGLGGNGYTF. In DNA, the CDR3 is TGTGCCAGCAGCTTAGGCCTGGGGGGTAATGGCTACACCTTC. The chain employs TRBV13 and TRBJ1-2; D is perhaps TRBD1 (5 bases). This CDR3 contains 14 residues. The V end lost 0 bases, the J end lost 6 bases, and 11 bases lay between the germline ends. The germline gives CDR1 PRHDT, CDR2 FYEKMQ (reference sequence).

This chain connects TRBV25-1 to TRBJ2-2; D remains ambiguous. CDR1 is MGHDK and CDR2 is SYGVNS in the germline V gene. V was cut by 4 bases and J by 7 bases, with 10 bases left in between. CDR3 size: 13 residues. The CDR3 loop is CASSADLGGELFF. CDR3 sequence (DNA): TGTGCCAGCAGTGCCGACTTGGGCGGGGAGCTGTTTTTT.

Only one count was recorded for this clone. The chain recombines TRBV6-1 with TRBJ1-6; a weak D match, TRBD1 (6 bases). Germline values: CDR1 MNHNS, CDR2 SASEGT. V lost 6 bases, J lost 7 bases, and 13 bases lay in between. The CDR3 runs to 14 residues. The CDR3 coding sequence is TGTGCCAGCAGAAAGGCAGGGGAAAATTCACCCCTCCACTTT. Residues: CASRKAGENSPLHF.